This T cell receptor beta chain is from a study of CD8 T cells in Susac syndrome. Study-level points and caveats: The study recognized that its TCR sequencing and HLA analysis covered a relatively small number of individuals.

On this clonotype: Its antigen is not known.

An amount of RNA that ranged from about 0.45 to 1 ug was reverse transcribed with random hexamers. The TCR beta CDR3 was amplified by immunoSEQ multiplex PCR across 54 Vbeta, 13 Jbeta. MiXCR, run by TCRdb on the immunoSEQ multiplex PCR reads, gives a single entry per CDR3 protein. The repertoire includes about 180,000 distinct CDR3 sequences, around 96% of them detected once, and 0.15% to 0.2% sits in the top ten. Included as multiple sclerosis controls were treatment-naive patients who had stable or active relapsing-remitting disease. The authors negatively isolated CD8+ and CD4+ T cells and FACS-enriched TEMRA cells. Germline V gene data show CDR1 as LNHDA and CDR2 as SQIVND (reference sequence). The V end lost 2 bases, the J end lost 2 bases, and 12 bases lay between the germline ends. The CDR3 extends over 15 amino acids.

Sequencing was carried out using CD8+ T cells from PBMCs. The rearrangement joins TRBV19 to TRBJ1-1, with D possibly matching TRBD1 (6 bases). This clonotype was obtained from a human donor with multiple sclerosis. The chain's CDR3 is CASSIPRTVNTEAFF. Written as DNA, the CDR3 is TGTGCCAGTAGTATACCCAGGACAGTCAACACTGAAGCTTTCTTT.